The TCR beta chain under discussion was sequenced for a study of regulatory T cells in long-lasting Graves disease. For the study at large: Under 3 months of antithyroid drugs had been taken by newly diagnosed Graves' patients.

The time point here: newly diagnosed GD, antithyroid drugs for less than 3 months. Scientists built the TCR library using RNA that was extracted from PBMCs. This clonotype was found a few times. The authors built TCR beta libraries using iRepertoire HTBI primers and Arm-PCR of CDR3 regions. One entry per CDR3 protein results from TCRdb running MiXCR on the multiplex PCR reads. The data show 350,000 to 500,000 distinct CDR3 sequences, 15% to 20% seen once. The CDR3 is made up of 16 amino acids. Germline values: CDR1 KGHSH, CDR2 LQKENI. Germline trimming cut 4 bases from V and 0 bases from J; bases unmatched to any gene: 7. These data also featured in a second study, about T cells in Graves' hyperthyroidism and ophthalmopathy. That paper states: It was considered stable Graves' hyperthyroidism when ophthalmopathy did not progress within 18 months. Diagnostic assessment was based on clinical symptoms, serum thyroxine and TRAb, thyroid ultrasound and orbital computed tomography. Most thyroid clonotypes expanded above 0.001 were also detected in blood.

Material: peripheral blood mononuclear cells (PBMCs), obtained at new diagnosis, from a patient treated with antithyroid drugs. The rearrangement uses TRBV18 and TRBJ2-3, with TRBD2 matching 7 bases. The receptor comes from a woman between 18 and 30 years old with Graves disease. This chain's CDR3 is CASSRASGTSTDTQYF. CDR3 coding DNA: TGTGCCAGCTCACGGGCTAGCGGAACTAGCACAGATACGCAGTATTTT.